The text below deals with one T cell receptor (beta chain). Its antigen is currently unknown. Method: immunoSEQ multiplex PCR; TCRdb's copy keeps in-frame clones and lacks some. In the table there are approximately 270,000 clones, about 90% of which are singletons. This CDR3 has 15 residues. V shed 6 bases and J shed 0 bases, with 17 bases lying between them. Per germline, CDR1 SQVTM and CDR2 ANQGSEA. The data were obtained in a study of cytomegalovirus exposure and HLA in healthy donors. Study as a whole: The 110 or so validation repertoires used the same platform as the approximately 670 first-cohort repertoires, a later analysis reported. Study-level results: Many donors carried some public TCRs, although rarity characterized most TCR sequences. Among TCR beta chains, those listed as cytomegalovirus-associated numbered over 150.

The TCR originated in a woman aged 18 to 35 in good health and CMV-seronegative. V gene TRBV29-1 combines with J gene TRBJ1-2; D not resolved. Material: PBMCs. For the CDR3, the DNA is TGCAGCGTGCCCTACACGGGTCGTTCTAACTATGGCTACACCTTC. It is translated as CSVPYTGRSNYGYTF.